This passage covers 29 T cell receptor beta chains from one sample sequenced in a study of cytomegalovirus exposure and HLA in healthy donors. PCR was performed using 60 Vbeta and 13 Jbeta primers. Assay used: immunoSEQ multiplex PCR; TCRdb lists only in-frame clones, some missing. The sample shows 95,000 to 150,000 clones, about 83% of them seen only once. Input material: PBMCs. The receptors derive from a middle-aged woman in good health and CMV-seropositive.

J is TRBJ1-2 and V is TRBV6-1; a possible D gene is TRBD1 (6 bases). Trimming removed 4 bases from V and 4 bases from J, with 13 bases in between. Germline V gene lookup returns CDR1 MNHNS and CDR2 SASEGT. CDR3 length equals 14 residues. The CDR3 sequence: CASSVSRGPYGYTF. The CDR3 DNA sequence: TGTGCCAGCAGTGTCAGCAGGGGACCCTATGGCTACACCTTC.

V is TRBV5-4 and J is TRBJ2-1; the match to TRBD2 covers 16 bases. The CDR3 contains 19 residues. Germline V CDR1 and CDR2: SGHNT, YYREEE (reference sequence). Unmatched junction bases numbered 10, after V lost 3 bases and J lost 4 bases. CDR3 sequence (DNA): TGTGCCAGCAGCTCCGTCCCGGGACTAGCGGGGGGGACGTACAATGAGCAGTTCTTC. It encodes CASSSVPGLAGGTYNEQFF.

This chain joins TRBV7-8 and TRBJ2-1; TRBD2 matches at 13 bases. Germline V lookup: CDR1 SGHVS, CDR2 FQNEAQ. V was clipped by 2 bases and J by 11 bases; unmatched bases: 12. CDR3 size: 17 residues. CDR3 bases: TGTGCCAGCAGCTTATCACTAGCGGGGGGGTCACGAACTAAGCAGTTCTTC. Translated: CASSLSLAGGSRTKQFF.

The V call is TRBV2, the J call TRBJ1-2, with TRBD1 as a possible D gene (6 bases). V lost 0 bases, J lost 4 bases, and 9 bases lay in between. In germline, CDR1 is SNHLY, CDR2 FYNNEI. This CDR3 spans 14 amino acids. CDR3 sequence: CASSEADRSYGYTF. The CDR3 bases are TGTGCCAGCAGTGAAGCCGACAGGTCCTATGGCTACACCTTC. The variable domain in full, with the rest retrieved from reference TRBV2 and TRBJ1-2, is EPEVTQTPSHQVTQMGQEVILRCVPISNHLYFYWYRQILGQKVEFLVSFYNNEISEKSEIFDDQFSVERPDGSNFTLKIRSTKLEDSAMYFCASSEADRSYGYTFGSGTRLTVV.

The chain is built from TRBV9 and TRBJ2-5; TRBD2 aligns across 8 bases. The J call may be wrong; the DNA end is better matched by TRBJ2-7. In germline, CDR1 is SGDLS, CDR2 YYNGEE. This CDR3 has 14 amino acids. CDR3: CASSPRGGRDEQYF. DNA of the CDR3: TGTGCCAGCAGCCCCCGGGGGGGCAGGGACGAGCAGTACTTC.

The V and J genes are TRBV7-2 and TRBJ2-1; weak D call: TRBD2 (5 bases). V lost 5 bases and J 3 bases, leaving 14 bases between the germline ends. The CDR3 has 15 residues. Germline-derived CDR1 and CDR2 are SGHTA and FQGNSA. The CDR3 coding sequence is TGTGCCAGCAGCCTAGAAGCGGAGGTCTACAATGAGCAGTTCTTC. Protein product: CASSLEAEVYNEQFF.

This chain connects TRBV6-1 to TRBJ1-2; D perhaps matches TRBD1 (6 bases). The CDR3 sequence is 13 residues long. The V gene's germline CDR1 is MNHNS and CDR2 SASEGT. Trimming pared 3 bases from V and 8 bases from J, leaving 13 bases between. CDR3 amino acids: CASSEYRAGGYTF. The CDR3 nucleotides are TGTGCCAGCAGTGAGTACAGGGCTGGGGGCTACACCTTC.

The gene calls are TRBV5-4 and TRBJ2-5; 7 bases map to TRBD1. The CDR3 has 13 amino acids. V was clipped by 2 bases and J by 4 bases; unmatched bases: 2. Germline V lookup: CDR1 SGHNT, CDR2 YYREEE (reference sequence). The CDR3, as DNA: TGTGCCAGCAGCTTTAGGGGGCCAGAGACCCAGTACTTC. Its translation: CASSFRGPETQYF.

This chain links TRBV18 with TRBJ2-1; TRBD2 aligns across 13 bases. This CDR3 has 18 amino acids. Germline loops: CDR1 KGHSH, CDR2 LQKENI. With 6 bases clipped from V and 8 bases from J, the junction kept 16 bases outside the gene matches. DNA of the CDR3: TGTGCCAGCTCTCTCAACCCTCCGGGACTAGCGGGGTCGGATGAGCAGTTCTTC. Its protein is CASSLNPPGLAGSDEQFF.

This sequence joins TRBV9 and TRBJ2-5; 9 nucleotides match TRBD2. V lost 0 bases, J lost 5 bases, and 8 bases stayed unmatched. This CDR3 spans 16 amino acids. The germline V gene has CDR1 SGDLS and CDR2 YYNGEE. DNA for the CDR3: TGTGCCAGCAGCGTAGGGGTTAGCGGGGGAGGGGAGACCCAGTACTTC. Amino acids: CASSVGVSGGGETQYF. The whole variable domain, filled in from reference TRBV9 and TRBJ2-5, reads DSGVTQTPKHLITATGQRVTLRCSPRSGDLSVYWYQQSLDQGLQFLIQYYNGEERAKGNILERFSAQQFPDLHSELNLSSLELGDSALYFCASSVGVSGGGETQYFGPGTRLLVL.

The chain employs TRBV4-2 and TRBJ2-2; D is uncertain. This CDR3 has 17 residues. Germline V gene lookup returns CDR1 LGHNA and CDR2 YNFKEQ. V gave up 1 base and J gave up 1 base, with 13 bases separating them. CDR3 DNA sequence: TGTGCCAGCAGCCAAGTGATAGGTACAGAGAACACCGGGGAGCTGTTTTTT. Encoded protein: CASSQVIGTENTGELFF.

This clone was detected a few times. The chain is built from TRBV13 and TRBJ1-4, with 9 bases aligning to TRBD1. This CDR3 has 16 residues. V lost 4 bases and J lost 0; bases outside the gene matches: 3. Germline V gene sequence: CDR1 PRHDT, CDR2 FYEKMQ (reference sequence). In DNA form, the CDR3 reads TGTGCCAGCAGCTCGCGGACAGGGGCAACTAATGAAAAACTGTTTTTT. Its protein product is CASSSRTGATNEKLFF.

V gene TRBV19 combines with J gene TRBJ1-1, with D possibly being TRBD1 (6 bases). This CDR3 is 13 amino acids long. Trimming shortened V by 7 bases and J by 4 bases, and 13 bases separated the two germline ends. Germline V gene lookup returns CDR1 LNHDA and CDR2 SQIVND (reference sequence). The CDR3 region is CASIGQFFTEAFF. The CDR3 DNA sequence: TGTGCCAGTATTGGACAGTTTTTCACTGAAGCTTTCTTT.

This clone appeared a single time. The rearrangement links TRBV11-2 to TRBJ2-5; D call uncertain. V was shortened by 7 bases and J by 5 bases, with 14 bases between the two germline ends. The CDR3 has 13 residues. Germline lookup yields CDR1 SGHAT and CDR2 FQNNGV. CDR3 nucleotide sequence: TGTGCCAGCATCCTCTCAGCAGGCGAGACCCAGTACTTC. Encoded protein: CASILSAGETQYF.

This clone was seen only a few times. The chain joins TRBV30 to TRBJ1-4; D not certain. V dropped 3 bases and J dropped 6 bases, with 14 bases sitting between them. The CDR3 loop spans 14 amino acids. Germline CDR1 is GTSNPN and CDR2 is SVGIG (reference sequence). The CDR3: CAWRPGLPDEKLFF. CDR3 sequence (DNA): TGTGCCTGGAGACCCGGACTTCCCGATGAAAAACTGTTTTTT.

This rearrangement joins TRBV10-3 to TRBJ1-1, with 7 bases fitting TRBD1. V lost 2 bases and J lost 6; bases outside the gene matches: 9. Germline V gene sequence: CDR1 ENHRY, CDR2 SYGVKD. The CDR3 is 15 amino acids. The CDR3 nucleotides are TGTGCCATCAGTGAGACCGACAGGGAAGGCGCTGAAGCTTTCTTT. It translates to CAISETDREGAEAFF.

The table lists this clone with a few counts. V usage is TRBV4-2 and J usage is TRBJ1-1; no clear D. V was pared by 3 bases and J by 6 bases, with 14 bases between. Germline-derived CDR1 and CDR2 are LGHNA and YNFKEQ. The length of the CDR3 is 14 residues. CDR3 loop: CASSQSEAYAEAFF. The CDR3 region has the DNA TGTGCCAGCAGCCAGTCCGAGGCCTACGCTGAAGCTTTCTTT.

This rearrangement joins TRBV9 to TRBJ1-3, with 7 bases lining up with TRBD1. Germline values: CDR1 SGDLS, CDR2 YYNGEE. Losses at the gene ends were 2 bases for V and 0 bases for J; bases not matched to a gene: 11. This CDR3 is built from 18 residues. In DNA form, the CDR3 reads TGTGCCAGCAGCGTCGGTCCCGGGACAGCTAACTCTGGAAACACCATATATTTT. Residues: CASSVGPGTANSGNTIYF.

This clone was observed a few times. The chain couples TRBV5-1 to TRBJ2-3; a weak D match, TRBD1 (6 bases). Germline CDR1 reads SGHRS; CDR2 reads YFSETQ. V lost 0 bases and J lost 2, with 10 bases in between. There are 15 residues in the CDR3. The CDR3 spells CASSLEAGDTDTQYF. CDR3 in DNA: TGCGCCAGCAGCTTGGAGGCAGGGGACACAGATACGCAGTATTTT.

V usage is TRBV7-2 and J usage is TRBJ1-6, with D possibly being TRBD1 (6 bases). CDR1 is SGHTA and CDR2 is FQGNSA in the germline V gene. The CDR3 has 14 amino acids. The V end was cut by 4 bases, the J end by 6 bases, with 10 bases between. The CDR3 sequence: CASSSQGFNSPLHF. CDR3 coding DNA: TGTGCCAGCAGCTCACAGGGATTTAATTCACCCCTCCACTTT.

The chain joins TRBV6-6 to TRBJ1-2; 7 nucleotides align to TRBD1. J gave up 5 bases and V 0 bases, and 6 bases lay outside the gene matches. Germline V CDR1 and CDR2: MNHNY, SVGAGI (reference sequence). The CDR3 totals 15 residues. The DNA for the CDR3 is TGTGCCAGCAGTTACTCAGGACAGGTTGGGTATGGCTACACCTTC. Translation gives CASSYSGQVGYGYTF.

The rearrangement uses TRBV5-4 and TRBJ1-2; D not certain. The CDR3 length is 12 residues. V lost 0 bases and J lost 6, with 6 bases in between. From germline, CDR1 is SGHNT and CDR2 YYREEE (reference sequence). The CDR3 DNA is TGTGCCAGCAGCTTGGACAGAGATGGCTACACCTTC. Encoded protein: CASSLDRDGYTF.

A few counts support this clone. This chain uses TRBV5-1 with TRBJ1-2, with no clear D. The CDR3 runs to 11 residues. V lost 4 bases and J 8 bases, leaving 9 bases between the germline ends. The germline V gene encodes CDR1 SGHRS and CDR2 YFSETQ. CDR3 DNA sequence: TGCGCCAGCAGCATCCCGGGGGGCTACACCTTC. Protein: CASSIPGGYTF.

This sequence joins TRBV2 and TRBJ2-7; TRBD1 matches at 7 bases. CDR1 and CDR2 (germline): SNHLY, FYNNEI. The CDR3 is 13 residues long. V lost 6 bases, J lost 6 bases, and 8 bases stayed unmatched. The CDR3 DNA reads TGTGCCAGCAGCGTAAACAGGGGTAGCGAGCAGTACTTC. Protein: CASSVNRGSEQYF.

This rearrangement joins TRBV5-1 to TRBJ2-1, with D possibly TRBD1 on 6 matching bases. The CDR3 length is 12 residues. Per the germline V gene, CDR1 is SGHRS and CDR2 is YFSETQ. Trimming removed 5 bases at V and 12 bases at J, with 15 bases between. Written as DNA, the CDR3 is TGCGCCAGCAGAGGCAGGGGCGGTGGGCAGTTCTTC. Protein: CASRGRGGGQFF.

V gene TRBV7-2 combines with J gene TRBJ2-3, with D perhaps TRBD1 (5 bases). Trimming shortened V by 5 bases and J by 7 bases, and 10 bases separated the two germline ends. Germline CDR1 reads SGHTA; CDR2 reads FQGNSA. CDR3 length equals 12 residues. CDR3 coding DNA: TGTGCCAGCAGCCTTGACAGTAATACGCAGTATTTT. Translating it yields CASSLDSNTQYF.

This clone turned up a few times. The chain combines TRBV5-6 with TRBJ2-2; 11 positions agree with TRBD2. CDR3 size: 16 residues. The V gene's germline CDR1 is SGHDT and CDR2 YYEEEE. Trimming cost V 2 bases and J 6 bases; bases outside gene matches: 6. CDR3 sequence (DNA): TGTGCCAGCAGCTTTGAGCCTAGCGGGGGGTCCGGGGAGCTGTTTTTT. This sequence encodes CASSFEPSGGSGELFF. The entire variable domain, with the rest obtained from reference TRBV5-6 and TRBJ2-2, is as follows: DAGVTQSPTHLIKTRGQQVTLRCSPKSGHDTVSWYQQALGQGPQFIFQYYEEEERQRGNFPDRFSGHQFPNYSSELNVNALLLGDSALYLCASSFEPSGGSGELFFGEGSRLTVL.

This chain connects TRBV13 to TRBJ1-4, with 9 bases lining up with TRBD1. The CDR3 is 15 amino acids. Germline V lookup: CDR1 PRHDT, CDR2 FYEKMQ (reference sequence). V dropped 4 bases and J dropped 6; count of bases not matched to a gene: 6. The CDR3 DNA reads TGTGCCAGCAGCTCCCGTCGGACAGGGGATGAAAAACTGTTTTTT. Translation: CASSSRRTGDEKLFF.

The chain links TRBV15 to TRBJ2-3; D unresolved. The V end lost 5 bases, the J end lost 4 bases, and 7 bases lay between the germline ends. CDR3 size: 12 residues. Germline lookup yields CDR1 LNHNV and CDR2 YYDKDF (reference sequence). Here the CDR3 reads CATSFQADTQYF. In DNA form, the CDR3 reads TGTGCCACCAGCTTCCAGGCAGATACGCAGTATTTT.